This passage covers 13 T cell receptor beta chains from one sample sequenced in a study of T cells in Graves' hyperthyroidism and ophthalmopathy. Regions amplified from RNA transcripts were the TCR beta CDR3 regions. First-round RT-PCR of the TCR CDR3 relied on the HTBI primer set. TCRdb reprocessed the multiplex PCR reads with MiXCR, giving one entry per CDR3 protein. The sample has 300,000 to 450,000 distinct CDR3 sequences, 14% to 15% seen once. The sequenced sample was blood. These receptors were obtained from a woman aged 25 to 39 with Graves' hyperthyroidism.

There are many counts of this clonotype. This chain uses TRBV29-1 with TRBJ2-7, with 7 bases lining up with TRBD2. The CDR3 consists of 13 residues. Per germline, CDR1 SQVTM and CDR2 ANQGSEA. The J segment lost 7 bases and the V segment lost 0 bases, leaving 6 bases of the junction unmatched. The DNA of the CDR3 is TGCAGCGTTGAAGAAACGGCAGCGGGGGAGCAGTACTTC. Residues: CSVEETAAGEQYF.

This clonotype turned up a few times. The CDR3 reads CSASGVAKNIQYF. The CDR3 DNA is TGCAGTGCTAGCGGGGTAGCCAAAAACATTCAGTACTTC. V is TRBV20-1 and J is TRBJ2-4, with D maybe TRBD2 (5 bases). The length of the CDR3 is 13 residues. The germline V and J ends were trimmed by 3 bases and 0 bases, with 6 bases remaining between them. Germline V lookup: CDR1 DFQATT, CDR2 SNEGSKA (reference sequence).

This clonotype was detected ten times or more. V usage is TRBV2 and J usage is TRBJ2-7; 7 bases are a match to TRBD1. The CDR3 has 16 residues. Germline CDR1 reads SNHLY; CDR2 reads FYNNEI. V lost 4 bases to trimming and J lost 0 bases; unmatched junction nucleotides: 9. The CDR3 DNA sequence: TGTGCCAGCAGTGGTGGCGGACAGGAGAGCTCCTACGAGCAGTACTTC. Translating it yields CASSGGGQESSYEQYF. The variable domain in full, with the rest retrieved from reference TRBV2 and TRBJ2-7, is EPEVTQTPSHQVTQMGQEVILRCVPISNHLYFYWYRQILGQKVEFLVSFYNNEISEKSEIFDDQFSVERPDGSNFTLKIRSTKLEDSAMYFCASSGGGQESSYEQYFGPGTRLTVT.

This clonotype showed up many times. CDR3 nucleotide sequence: TGTGCCAGCAGCTTATACGCAACTAATGAAAAACTGTTTTTT. Its translation is CASSLYATNEKLFF. The chain is built from TRBV7-9 and TRBJ1-4; D is unresolved. V lost 2 bases and J lost 0, with 4 bases in between. The CDR3 extends over 14 amino acids. Germline V gene lookup returns CDR1 SEHNR and CDR2 FQNEAQ (reference sequence).

About this clonotype: With a much larger clone just one base away, this may be a read error. V gene TRBV20-1 combines with J gene TRBJ2-7, with 9 bases matching TRBD2. The CDR3 spans 13 residues. With V trimmed by 8 bases and J by 3 bases, 8 bases remained unmatched. The V gene's germline CDR1 is DFQATT and CDR2 SNEGSKA (reference sequence). CDR3 protein: CSTSGTSSYEQYF. The CDR3 region has the DNA TGCAGTACTTCCGGGACTAGCAGCTACGAGCAGTACTTC.

This clonotype was counted many times. The chain couples TRBV20-1 to TRBJ2-7; D is possibly TRBD1 (6 bases). Trimming pared 5 bases from V and 3 bases from J, leaving 11 bases between. There are 12 residues in the CDR3. The germline V gene encodes CDR1 DFQATT and CDR2 SNEGSKA (reference sequence). DNA for the CDR3: TGCAGTGCTCACAGGGATGGCTACGAGCAGTACTTC. Translating it yields CSAHRDGYEQYF.

The chain couples TRBV9 to TRBJ2-3; D perhaps matches TRBD2 (6 bases). The CDR3 spans 14 residues. V gave up 3 bases and J gave up 7 bases, with 15 bases separating them. Germline CDR1 is SGDLS and CDR2 is YYNGEE. Here the CDR3 reads CASSGEDLHHTQYF. CDR3 coding DNA: TGTGCCAGCAGCGGGGAGGACCTACACCATACGCAGTATTTT. Filled out from reference TRBV9 and TRBJ2-3, the complete variable domain reads DSGVTQTPKHLITATGQRVTLRCSPRSGDLSVYWYQQSLDQGLQFLIQYYNGEERAKGNILERFSAQQFPDLHSELNLSSLELGDSALYFCASSGEDLHHTQYFGPGTRLTVL.

This clonotype has ten or more counts. The chain uses TRBV28 and TRBJ2-1; 9 bases map to TRBD2. The CDR3 is 14 amino acids. The germline V gene encodes CDR1 MDHEN and CDR2 SYDVKM. The V and J ends lost 7 bases and 2 bases, in that order; junction bases with no gene match: 3. Here the CDR3 reads CASKSGRTYNEQFF. The DNA of the CDR3 is TGTGCCAGCAAGAGCGGGAGGACCTACAATGAGCAGTTCTTC.

To note about this clonotype: A much larger clone differs from this one at a single base, so this may be a read error. This chain links TRBV7-9 with TRBJ2-5; the D call may be TRBD1 or TRBD2 (5 bases each). The CDR3 loop spans 13 amino acids. V was trimmed by 8 bases and J by 5 bases, leaving 15 bases between them. Germline values: CDR1 SEHNR, CDR2 FQNEAQ (reference sequence). The CDR3 spells CASGPAGDETQYF. CDR3 sequence (DNA): TGTGCCAGCGGCCCGGCTGGGGACGAGACCCAGTACTTC.

This chain connects TRBV6-1 to TRBJ2-7; D is ambiguous. V gave up 1 base and J gave up 2 bases, with 12 bases separating them. The V gene's germline CDR1 is MNHNS and CDR2 SASEGT. This CDR3 region has 15 residues. In nucleotides, the CDR3 is TGTGCCAGCAGTGAAGGTAGGGCAGGAACCTACGAGCAGTACTTC. It encodes CASSEGRAGTYEQYF.

This clonotype came up many times. The chain links TRBV28 to TRBJ2-3, with 13 bases that match TRBD2. V was pared by 2 bases and J by 0 bases, with 14 bases of the junction left unmatched. The length of the CDR3 is 21 residues. CDR1 and CDR2 from the germline V gene are MDHEN and SYDVKM. The CDR3: CASSLNGGLAGESPSTDTQYF. The CDR3 coding sequence is TGTGCCAGCAGTTTAAATGGAGGACTAGCGGGAGAGTCCCCTAGCACAGATACGCAGTATTTT.

This clonotype was seen more than once but under ten times. This sequence joins TRBV10-2 and TRBJ1-1, with TRBD1 matching 11 bases. J was trimmed by 11 bases and V by 4 bases; bases with no gene match: 9. CDR1 is WSHSY and CDR2 is SAAADI in the germline V gene. The CDR3 covers 14 residues. CDR3 nucleotide sequence: TGCGCCAGCAGTGGGGACAGGGGGTCCCGTGATGCTTTCTTT. Its protein product is CASSGDRGSRDAFF.

The rearrangement joins TRBV27 to TRBJ2-1, with 13 bases fitting TRBD2. This CDR3 region has 16 residues. In germline, CDR1 is MNHEY, CDR2 SMNVEV (reference sequence). After removal of 4 bases from V and 9 bases from J, the junction contained 9 bases not matched to a gene. The CDR3 nucleotides read TGTGCCAGCAGTTCTCGGACTAGCGGGAGCCGGAGTGAGCAGTTCTTC. Residues: CASSSRTSGSRSEQFF.